This T cell receptor (beta chain) was identified in a study of regulatory T cells in long-lasting Graves disease. Study-level points and caveats: Persistent patients shared more public clonotypes (2,741) than newly diagnosed patients (under 1,000).

Sequencing libraries for TCR beta were prepared with iRepertoire HTBI primers and Arm-PCR of CDR3 regions. MiXCR, applied by TCRdb to the multiplex PCR reads, yields one record per CDR3 protein. Of 250,000 or so distinct CDR3 sequences in the sample, about 18% were seen once. The time point here: newly diagnosed GD, antithyroid drugs for less than 3 months. Isolated PBMC RNA provided the starting material for the TCR library. This clonotype has only one observation. Its antigen is undetermined. With only one base between it and a far larger clone, this is likely a read error. Trimming removed 4 bases from V and 0 bases from J, with 15 bases in between. Germline V gene data show CDR1 as MNHEY and CDR2 as SVGEGT. This CDR3 contains 16 residues. These data were also reused for a study on T cells in Graves' hyperthyroidism and ophthalmopathy.

This TCR was sampled from a woman aged 25 to 39 with Graves disease. The material sequenced was peripheral blood mononuclear cells (PBMCs), taken at new diagnosis, from a patient treated with antithyroid drugs. The chain employs TRBV6-2 or TRBV6-3 and TRBJ1-2, with no clear D. The CDR3 loop reads CASSWTVAESNYGYTF. The CDR3, as DNA: TGTGCCAGCAGTTGGACCGTGGCGGAATCTAACTATGGCTACACCTTC.